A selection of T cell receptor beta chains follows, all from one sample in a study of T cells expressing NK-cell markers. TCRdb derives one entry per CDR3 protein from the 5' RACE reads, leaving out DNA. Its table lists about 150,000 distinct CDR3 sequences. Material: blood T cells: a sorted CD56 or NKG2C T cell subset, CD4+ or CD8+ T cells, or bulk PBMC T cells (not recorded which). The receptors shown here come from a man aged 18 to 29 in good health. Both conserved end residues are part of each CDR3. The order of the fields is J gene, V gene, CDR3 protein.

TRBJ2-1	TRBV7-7	CASSLILSSHEQFF
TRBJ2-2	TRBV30	CAFRSGPPTGELFF
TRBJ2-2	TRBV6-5	CASSFSIAGELFF
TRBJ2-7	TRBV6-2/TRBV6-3	CASSGRSAPREYF
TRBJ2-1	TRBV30	CAWLGLAAYSSYNEQFF
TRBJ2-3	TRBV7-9	CASSSGSGSTDTQYF
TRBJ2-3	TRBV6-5	CASNLSGIREADTQYF
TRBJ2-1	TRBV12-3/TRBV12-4	CASSLSGLANYNEQFF
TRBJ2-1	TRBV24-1	CATSEWGSSYNEQFF
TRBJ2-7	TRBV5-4	CASSFTASSYEQYF
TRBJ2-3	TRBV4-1	CASAEREGADTQYF
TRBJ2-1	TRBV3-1	CASSQTYPGSAEQFF
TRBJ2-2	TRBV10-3	CAISELKVVNGELFF
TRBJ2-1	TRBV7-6	CASSLVESGALYNEQFF
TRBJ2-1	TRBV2	CASSEIGEAYNEQFF
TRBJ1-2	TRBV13	CASSSEIGGNYGYTF
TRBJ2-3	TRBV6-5	CASSLGPLGDTQYF
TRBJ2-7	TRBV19	CASSIGEEQYF
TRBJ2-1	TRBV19	CASSQGQGAYNEQFF
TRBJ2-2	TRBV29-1	CSVVDSNTGELFF
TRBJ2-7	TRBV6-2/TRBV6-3	CASIPGTSYEQYF
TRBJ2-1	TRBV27	CASSDPGGPDEQFF
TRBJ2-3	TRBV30	CAWSVSRDRYTDTQYF
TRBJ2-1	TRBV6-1	CASRLTSGIVNEQFF
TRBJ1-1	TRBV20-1	CSARDEASPRNTEAFF
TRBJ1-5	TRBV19	CASSKSLPQPQHF
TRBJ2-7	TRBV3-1	CASSPDYSVSYEQYF
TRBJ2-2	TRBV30	CAWSPGLAGAGTGELFF
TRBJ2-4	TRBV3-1	CASSQDSAGVAKNIQYF
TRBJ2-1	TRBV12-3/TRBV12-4	CASSLEGLEQFF
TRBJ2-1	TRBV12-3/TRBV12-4	CASSTGLSSYNEQFF
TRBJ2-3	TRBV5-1	CASTFSSWGRDTQYF
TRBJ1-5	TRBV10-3	CAISEAQGWKSNQPQHF
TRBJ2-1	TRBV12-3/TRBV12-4	CASSQGPEQFF
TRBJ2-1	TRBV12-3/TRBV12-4	CASSLSNEQFF
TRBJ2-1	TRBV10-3	CAISDSDRGLFF
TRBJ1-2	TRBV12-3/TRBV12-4	CASSLNRENYGYTF
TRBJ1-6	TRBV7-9	CASSLGEGSPLHF
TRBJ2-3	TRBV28	CASNLSPDTQYF
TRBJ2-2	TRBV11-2	CASSLEWGISTGELFF
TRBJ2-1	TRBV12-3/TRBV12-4	CASSAGTGGFF
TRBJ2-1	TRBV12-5	CASWGGSNPYNEQFF
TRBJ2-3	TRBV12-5	CASGKGPGESDTQYF
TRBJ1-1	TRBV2	CASSEAWQIGSEAFF
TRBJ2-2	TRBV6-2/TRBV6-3	CASSYTSGSRELFF
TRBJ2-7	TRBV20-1	CSARSKRGSTEQYF
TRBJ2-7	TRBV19	CASSITDNVYEQYF
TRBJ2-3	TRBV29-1	CSAGQGAVDTQYF
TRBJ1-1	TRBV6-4	CASSPLGVGTEAFF
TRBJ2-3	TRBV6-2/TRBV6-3	CASSPHIEIDTQYF
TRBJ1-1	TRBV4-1	CASSQERQGSTEAFF
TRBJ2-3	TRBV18	CASSPKTSPAIHQYF
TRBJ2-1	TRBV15	CATSPRSYNEQFF
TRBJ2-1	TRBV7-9	CASSQTSLTLARDFF
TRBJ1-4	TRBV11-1	CANTPLNDPGQANEKLFF
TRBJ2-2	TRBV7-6	CASSPGLAGGTLELFF
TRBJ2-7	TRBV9	CASSVGLAGGSEQYF
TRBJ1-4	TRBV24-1	CATSEEGKLFF